This is a list of T cell receptor beta chains from one sample in a study of blood T cell repertoires in COVID-19. Method: immunoSEQ multiplex PCR; TCRdb's copy keeps in-frame clones and lacks some. The data hold around 160,000 clones, with about four fifths observed a single time. Source material: peripheral blood. The receptors stem from a human donor with acute or convalescent COVID-19. The donor label of this sample is uncertain. Both conserved end residues are part of each CDR3. D genes are given only for firm matches. Only some rows state a clone size, as once, few, many or a class for expanded clones.

>TRBV3-1/TRBV3-2|-|TRBJ1-5|-
CASSQAGGDQPQHF
TGTGCCAGCAGCCAAGCGGGCGGGGATCAGCCCCAGCATTTT
>TRBV2|-|TRBJ1-5|-
CASSRTSGRNQPQHF
TGTGCCAGCAGTAGGACGTCAGGGAGGAATCAGCCCCAGCATTTT
>TRBV24-1|-|TRBJ1-1|TRBD1
CATSDQGTGGRAFF
TGTGCCACCAGTGATCAAGGGACAGGGGGGCGAGCTTTCTTT
>TRBV18|-|TRBJ1-6|-
CASSPSGGSSPLHF
TGTGCCAGCTCACCATCCGGGGGGAGTTCACCCCTCCACTTT
>TRBV5-1|-|TRBJ1-2|-
CASSAAQGMQNGYTF
TGCGCCAGCAGCGCCGCCCAGGGGATGCAGAATGGCTACACCTTC
>TRBV27|-|TRBJ1-2|TRBD1
CASSRTGGAGGLGYGYTF
TGTGCCAGTTCTCGGACAGGGGGCGCGGGGGGGCTGGGCTATGGCTACACCTTC
>TRBV2|-|TRBJ2-1|-
CASSGTELNEQFF
TGTGCCAGCAGTGGTACAGAACTCAATGAGCAGTTCTTC
>TRBV10-3|once|TRBJ1-2|-
CATVNSGTNSQGYTF
TGTGCCACGGTAAACTCCGGGACAAATTCTCAAGGCTACACCTTC
>TRBV3-1/TRBV3-2|-|TRBJ1-5|TRBD1
CASSQGITGGNQPQHF
TGTGCCAGCAGCCAAGGGATCACAGGGGGGAATCAGCCCCAGCATTTT
>TRBV18|-|TRBJ1-2|TRBD1
CASSPTGVDGYTF
TGTGCCAGCTCACCCACAGGGGTGGATGGCTACACCTTC
>TRBV3-1/TRBV3-2|-|TRBJ2-7|TRBD2
CASSQDPGGEQYF
TGTGCCAGCAGCCAAGATCCGGGGGGCGAGCAGTACTTC
>TRBV7-8|-|TRBJ2-2|-
CASSDPRRVLNTGELFF
TGTGCCAGCAGCGATCCCAGGCGGGTCCTGAACACCGGGGAGCTGTTTTTT
>TRBV6-2/TRBV6-3|-|TRBJ1-5|-
CASSLTLFSYSNQPQHF
TGTGCCAGCAGCCTCACCTTGTTCAGTTATAGCAATCAGCCCCAGCATTTT
>TRBV19|-|TRBJ1-1|TRBD1
CASSMGQSNTEAFF
TGTGCCAGTAGTATGGGACAGTCGAACACTGAAGCTTTCTTT
>TRBV14|-|TRBJ1-2|-
CASSQTMTAYLQDGYTF
TGTGCCAGCAGCCAAACGATGACAGCGTACCTCCAGGATGGCTACACCTTC
>TRBV4-1|once|TRBJ1-2|-
CASSQVRDSKGYTF
TGCGCCAGCAGCCAAGTACGGGACTCAAAAGGCTACACCTTC
>TRBV11-1|-|TRBJ2-7|-
CASSLDSDSRSSEQYF
TGTGCCAGCAGCTTAGATTCGGACAGCCGCTCCTCCGAGCAGTACTTC
>TRBV19|-|TRBJ2-5|TRBD2
CASSIQRGVGETQYF
TGTGCCAGTAGTATACAGCGGGGGGTAGGGGAGACCCAGTACTTC
>TRBV3-1/TRBV3-2|-|TRBJ2-2|TRBD1
CASSQDRVFGELFF
TGTGCCAGCAGCCAGGACAGGGTGTTCGGGGAGCTGTTTTTT
>TRBV7-2|-|TRBJ1-5|-
CASSGGGHSNQPQHF
TGTGCCAGCAGCGGGGGGGGTCATAGCAATCAGCCCCAGCATTTT
>TRBV2|few|TRBJ1-5|-
CASSEVGNSNQPQHF
TGTGCCAGCAGTGAAGTCGGGAATAGCAATCAGCCCCAGCATTTT
>TRBV5-6|-|TRBJ1-2|-
CASSTDRLGWYTF
TGTGCCAGCAGCACGGACAGACTCGGTTGGTACACCTTC
>TRBV7-6|once|TRBJ1-1|-
CASSPFVGGPANTEAFF
TGTGCCAGCAGCCCATTTGTAGGGGGTCCGGCGAACACTGAAGCTTTCTTT
>TRBV10-1|-|TRBJ1-1|-
CASSEGGITEAFF
TGCGCCAGCAGTGAAGGGGGAATCACTGAAGCTTTCTTT
>TRBV6-5|-|TRBJ2-7|-
CASGTYEQYF
TGTGCCAGCGGCACCTACGAGCAGTACTTC
>TRBV3-1/TRBV3-2|-|TRBJ1-1|-
CASSRGGPSTEAFF
TGTGCCAGCAGCCGGGGCGGACCGAGCACTGAAGCTTTCTTT
>TRBV10-3|-|TRBJ2-1|TRBD1
CAISAGTGPYNEQFF
TGTGCCATCAGCGCCGGGACAGGGCCCTACAATGAGCAGTTCTTC
>TRBV11-2|-|TRBJ2-3|-
CASSWSGTEDTQYF
TGTGCCAGCAGCTGGAGCGGTACGGAAGATACGCAGTATTTT